Each of the 14 T cell receptor beta chains below was sequenced from the same sample in a study of long-term antiretroviral therapy in people with HIV. The assay used was immunoSEQ (version v3.0), run at survey level. TCRdb keeps only in-frame clones here, not all; method: immunoSEQ multiplex PCR. The sample includes 40,000 to 45,000 clones, 90% to 95% of them seen just once. The sequenced sample was unsorted PBMCs, obtained 3.7 years after starting antiretroviral therapy. Receptor source: a woman in her forties or fifties with HIV.

The chain joins TRBV5-4 to TRBJ1-6, with D possibly TRBD1 on 6 matching bases. Between the trimmed V and J ends, which lost 4 bases and 11 bases, there was a span of 16 bases. Germline CDR1 is SGHNT and CDR2 is YYREEE (reference sequence). This CDR3 contains 14 residues. The CDR3 loop reads CASSGEGGTPPLHF. The CDR3 region has the DNA TGTGCCAGCAGCGGTGAGGGGGGGACCCCACCCCTCCACTTT.

The chain links TRBV15 to TRBJ2-3; unclear D gene. The CDR3 is made up of 16 amino acids. The germline V gene has CDR1 LNHNV and CDR2 YYDKDF (reference sequence). The ends were cut back, 2 bases at V and 0 bases at J, with 12 bases in the middle. CDR3 sequence (DNA): TGTGCCACCAGCAGACCATCCGGGCGTAGCACAGATACGCAGTATTTT. Protein: CATSRPSGRSTDTQYF.

The genes are TRBV7-2 and TRBJ2-3, with TRBD2 matching 10 bases. J was trimmed by 4 bases and V by 3 bases; bases with no gene match: 7. Germline V gene data show CDR1 as SGHTA and CDR2 as FQGNSA. This CDR3 spans 16 amino acids. The CDR3 loop is CASSFLAGGRADTQYF. CDR3 coding DNA: TGTGCCAGCAGCTTCTTAGCGGGGGGCCGTGCAGATACGCAGTATTTT. The full variable domain, its missing parts supplied by reference TRBV7-2 and TRBJ2-3, is GAGVSQSPSNKVTEKGKDVELRCDPISGHTALYWYRQSLGQGLEFLIYFQGNSAPDKSGLPSDRFSAERTGGSVSTLTIQRTQQEDSAVYLCASSFLAGGRADTQYFGPGTRLTVL.

The rearrangement links TRBV2 to TRBJ2-2; no clear D gene. This CDR3 has 13 amino acids. With 8 bases removed from V and 4 bases from J, the gap between germline ends came to 11 bases. Germline V CDR1 and CDR2: SNHLY, FYNNEI. The CDR3: CASGKIVTGELFF. Here the CDR3 DNA reads TGTGCCAGCGGAAAGATTGTCACCGGGGAGCTGTTTTTT.

The V gene is TRBV9, the J gene TRBJ2-1; 11 bases are shared with TRBD2. The junction had 1 base not matched to a gene; V was cut back by 1 base and J by 1 base. Germline assignment: CDR1 SGDLS and CDR2 YYNGEE. The CDR3 has 16 residues. The CDR3 nucleotides are TGTGCCAGCAGCGTAATAGCGGGGGGGTCCTACAATGAGCAGTTCTTC. Translation: CASSVIAGGSYNEQFF.

V and J are TRBV6-5 and TRBJ1-2; D might be TRBD1 (6 bases). Germline V gene lookup returns CDR1 MNHEY and CDR2 SVGAGI. V dropped 10 bases and J dropped 4 bases, with 13 bases sitting between them. The CDR3 runs 12 residues. The CDR3 loop is CATSDRLYGYTF. The DNA for the CDR3 is TGTGCCACCTCCGACAGGCTCTATGGCTACACCTTC.

The chain uses TRBV4-3 and TRBJ2-2; D gene uncertain. Germline V gene data show CDR1 as LGHNA and CDR2 as YSLEER. V was shortened by 5 bases and J by 7 bases, with 11 bases between the two germline ends. The CDR3 is 13 amino acids. The CDR3 here is CASSVQENGELFF. The DNA of the CDR3 is TGCGCCAGCAGCGTTCAGGAGAACGGGGAGCTGTTTTTT.

The chain recombines TRBV6-1 with TRBJ1-5; no definite D call. The length of the CDR3 is 15 residues. The germline CDR1 and CDR2 sequences are MNHNS and SASEGT. V was cut by 2 bases and J by 6 bases, with 14 bases left in between. The CDR3 nucleotides are TGTGCCAGCAGTGAAAGGGCCGGAGGAGGTCAGCCCCAGCATTTT. It translates to CASSERAGGGQPQHF.

CDR3 in DNA: TGTGCCAGCAGTGCCAACAGTTTGAACACTGAAGCTTTCTTT. Its translation: CASSANSLNTEAFF. J is TRBJ1-1 and V is TRBV2; no clear D gene. V shed 4 bases and J shed 0 bases, with 9 bases lying between them. Germline CDR1 SNHLY, CDR2 FYNNEI. The CDR3 length is 14 residues.

The chain is built from TRBV6-5 and TRBJ1-6; 8 positions match TRBD1. Germline-derived CDR1 and CDR2 are MNHEY and SVGAGI. The trim removed 2 bases at V and 4 bases at J, leaving 4 bases unmatched. This CDR3 has 16 amino acids. The CDR3 is CASSYQGALYNSPLHF. The CDR3 DNA sequence: TGTGCCAGCAGTTACCAGGGGGCCCTTTATAATTCACCCCTCCACTTT.

The chain recombines TRBV4-3 with TRBJ2-5; tentative D call: TRBD1 (5 bases). Germline lookup yields CDR1 LGHNA and CDR2 YSLEER. CDR3 length: 14 residues. V was shortened by 0 bases and J by 7 bases, with 12 bases between the two germline ends. CDR3 nucleotide sequence: TGCGCCAGCAGCCAAGAGGGCAGGGTGGGGACCCAGTACTTC. Translation gives CASSQEGRVGTQYF.

The rearrangement uses TRBV27 and TRBJ2-2; 9 bases map to TRBD1. Germline V CDR1 and CDR2: MNHEY, SMNVEV (reference sequence). V shed 0 bases and J 4 bases; nucleotides not matched to a gene: 3. This CDR3 comprises 16 residues. The CDR3: CASSLSWDRVTGELFF. The CDR3, as DNA: TGTGCCAGCAGTTTATCGTGGGACAGGGTCACCGGGGAGCTGTTTTTT.

This chain connects TRBV4-2 to TRBJ2-7; 9 nucleotides match TRBD2. J gave up 2 bases and V 5 bases, and 16 bases lay outside the gene matches. The CDR3 is 18 residues long. Germline V gives CDR1 LGHNA, CDR2 YNFKEQ. CDR3 residues: CASSSRSSAGGTPYEQYF. In DNA, the CDR3 is TGTGCCAGCAGCTCAAGATCGAGCGCGGGGGGGACTCCCTACGAGCAGTACTTC.

This chain connects TRBV5-6 to TRBJ2-7, with 9 bases matching TRBD2. CDR1 SGHDT and CDR2 YYEEEE come from the germline V gene. This CDR3 spans 15 amino acids. V lost 4 bases and J lost 3; bases outside the gene matches: 8. The CDR3 sequence is CASSPATSGLYEQYF. Written as DNA, the CDR3 is TGTGCCAGCAGCCCTGCGACTAGCGGCCTCTACGAGCAGTACTTC.